This is a list of T cell receptor beta chains from one sample in a study of T cell changes during pregnancy in multiple sclerosis. Method: immunoSEQ multiplex PCR; TCRdb's copy keeps in-frame clones and lacks some. Of more than 90,000 clones listed, 75% to 95% are singletons. The sample consisted of peripheral blood, taken in the second trimester of pregnancy. The receptors were gathered from a female donor with multiple sclerosis, enrolled in a pregnancy study. Both conserved end residues are part of each CDR3. A D gene is named only where the DNA matches it firmly. Clone size is stated in some rows and not others, as once, few, many or a class when expanded.

v_call: TRBV11-2
clone_size: NA
j_call: TRBJ2-1
d_call: NA
cdr3_nt: TGTGCCAGCAGCGCGGTCCGGGAGAGGGGCCGGGAGCAGTTCTTC
cdr3_aa: CASSAVRERGREQFF

v_call: TRBV19
clone_size: NA
j_call: TRBJ2-7
d_call: NA
cdr3_nt: TGTGCCAGTAGTATGGGGGCCAGGGGAACCTACGAGCAGTACTTC
cdr3_aa: CASSMGARGTYEQYF

v_call: TRBV19
clone_size: NA
j_call: TRBJ1-1
d_call: NA
cdr3_nt: TGTGCCAGTACCATACGGGGATGGCGGACTGAAGCTTTCTTT
cdr3_aa: CASTIRGWRTEAFF

v_call: TRBV6-4
clone_size: NA
j_call: TRBJ2-1
d_call: NA
cdr3_nt: TGTGCCAGCAGCCCCACCGGCGATACCGGAGGGGACCTCTACAATGAGCAGTTCTTC
cdr3_aa: CASSPTGDTGGDLYNEQFF

v_call: TRBV12-5
clone_size: NA
j_call: TRBJ2-1
d_call: TRBD1
cdr3_nt: TGTGCTAGTGGTTTGGTTGCCGGCGGACAGGGAATGAACAATGAGCAGTTCTTC
cdr3_aa: CASGLVAGGQGMNNEQFF

v_call: TRBV29-1
clone_size: once
j_call: TRBJ2-5
d_call: NA
cdr3_nt: TGCAGCGTTGAAGATCTGCTAGCTTACGAGACCCAGTACTTC
cdr3_aa: CSVEDLLAYETQYF

v_call: TRBV4-3
clone_size: once
j_call: TRBJ2-1
d_call: TRBD2
cdr3_nt: TGCGCCAGCAGCCAAGTCCTAGCGGGATCCTACAATGAGCAGTTCTTC
cdr3_aa: CASSQVLAGSYNEQFF

v_call: TRBV7-2
clone_size: NA
j_call: TRBJ2-2
d_call: NA
cdr3_nt: TGTGCCAGCAGCTTAGTTGTGGCCGCCGGGGAGCTGTTTTTT
cdr3_aa: CASSLVVAAGELFF

v_call: TRBV2
clone_size: NA
j_call: TRBJ2-1
d_call: NA
cdr3_nt: TGTGCCAGCAGTGAATTACAGGGTACCTACAATGAGCAGTTCTTC
cdr3_aa: CASSELQGTYNEQFF

v_call: TRBV4-3
clone_size: NA
j_call: TRBJ2-7
d_call: TRBD2
cdr3_nt: TGCGCCAGCAGCCAAGAGCGCGGGAGGGCCTACGAGCAGTACTTC
cdr3_aa: CASSQERGRAYEQYF

v_call: TRBV7-6
clone_size: NA
j_call: TRBJ2-3
d_call: TRBD2
cdr3_nt: TGTGCCAGCAGCTTAGGGGCGGGAGGATCCGATACGCAGTATTTT
cdr3_aa: CASSLGAGGSDTQYF

v_call: TRBV28
clone_size: NA
j_call: TRBJ1-1
d_call: TRBD1
cdr3_nt: TGTGCCAGCAGTTTCTTTGACAGGGTGAACACTGAAGCTTTCTTT
cdr3_aa: CASSFFDRVNTEAFF

v_call: TRBV5-1
clone_size: NA
j_call: TRBJ2-7
d_call: NA
cdr3_nt: TGCGCCAGCAGCTCGGGAAAAAACAACTACGAGCAGTACTTC
cdr3_aa: CASSSGKNNYEQYF

v_call: TRBV6-5
clone_size: NA
j_call: TRBJ2-1
d_call: TRBD2
cdr3_nt: TGTGCCAGCAGTTACTGGCGGGAGGGGGACAATGAGCAGTTCTTC
cdr3_aa: CASSYWREGDNEQFF

v_call: TRBV18
clone_size: NA
j_call: TRBJ2-7
d_call: NA
cdr3_nt: TGTGCCAGCTCCCCGGCAGGGTTCGGCTACGAGCAGTACTTC
cdr3_aa: CASSPAGFGYEQYF

v_call: TRBV15
clone_size: NA
j_call: TRBJ1-2
d_call: NA
cdr3_nt: TGTGCCACCAGCAGTTTGGAGCCGGGCTACACCTTC
cdr3_aa: CATSSLEPGYTF

v_call: TRBV15
clone_size: NA
j_call: TRBJ2-1
d_call: TRBD2
cdr3_nt: TGTGCCACCAGCAGAGATCGGAGTAGCGGGGCATACAATGAGCAGTTCTTC
cdr3_aa: CATSRDRSSGAYNEQFF

v_call: TRBV19
clone_size: few
j_call: TRBJ2-1
d_call: TRBD2
cdr3_nt: TGTGCCAGTAGTATAGGACAGCCCGGGACTAGCCTTTTCAATGAGCAGTTCTTC
cdr3_aa: CASSIGQPGTSLFNEQFF

v_call: TRBV18
clone_size: NA
j_call: TRBJ2-1
d_call: NA
cdr3_nt: TGTGCCAGCTCACCAAAGACGAGGGGGATCAATTACAATGAGCAGTTCTTC
cdr3_aa: CASSPKTRGINYNEQFF

v_call: TRBV29-1
clone_size: NA
j_call: TRBJ2-1
d_call: NA
cdr3_nt: TGCAGCGTCGAAGGAGGCCATGAGCAGTTCTTC
cdr3_aa: CSVEGGHEQFF

v_call: TRBV5-4
clone_size: NA
j_call: TRBJ1-2
d_call: TRBD1
cdr3_nt: TGTGCCAGCAGCGGACAGGGCGGCCATGGCTACACCTTC
cdr3_aa: CASSGQGGHGYTF

v_call: TRBV7-8
clone_size: NA
j_call: TRBJ1-3
d_call: TRBD1
cdr3_nt: TGTGCCAGCAGCTTAGTGGGGACAGGGGCCCTTTCACGTTATAGCTCTGGAAACACCATATATTTT
cdr3_aa: CASSLVGTGALSRYSSGNTIYF

v_call: TRBV28
clone_size: NA
j_call: TRBJ2-1
d_call: TRBD1
cdr3_nt: TGTGCCACAATACAGGGGGCGCCTAATGAGCAGTTCTTC
cdr3_aa: CATIQGAPNEQFF

v_call: TRBV7-9
clone_size: NA
j_call: TRBJ2-7
d_call: NA
cdr3_nt: TGTGCCACTACTAGCAGCTACGAGCAGTACTTC
cdr3_aa: CATTSSYEQYF

v_call: TRBV2
clone_size: NA
j_call: TRBJ2-2
d_call: NA
cdr3_nt: TGTGCCAGCAGTGAAGGGCTAGGTACCGGGGAGCTGTTTTTT
cdr3_aa: CASSEGLGTGELFF

v_call: TRBV28
clone_size: NA
j_call: TRBJ1-2
d_call: TRBD1
cdr3_nt: TGTGCCAGCAGTCCTGCTGCCGGGACAGGGGGCTCTTATGGCTACACCTTC
cdr3_aa: CASSPAAGTGGSYGYTF

v_call: TRBV2
clone_size: NA
j_call: TRBJ2-3
d_call: NA
cdr3_nt: TGTGCCCTCCTAGGCAGTCGCACAGATACGCAGTATTTT
cdr3_aa: CALLGSRTDTQYF

v_call: TRBV7-3
clone_size: NA
j_call: TRBJ2-2
d_call: TRBD1
cdr3_nt: TGTGCCAGCAGCCCCCCGGGACAGGGACGAACCGGGGAGCTGTTTTTT
cdr3_aa: CASSPPGQGRTGELFF

v_call: TRBV5-1
clone_size: NA
j_call: TRBJ2-5
d_call: TRBD2
cdr3_nt: TGCGCCAGCAGCTTGGAGGCTAGCGGGAGTTTCGTGGGTGAGACCCAGTACTTC
cdr3_aa: CASSLEASGSFVGETQYF

v_call: TRBV10-1
clone_size: NA
j_call: TRBJ2-7
d_call: TRBD2
cdr3_nt: TGCGCCAGCAGCCCACCTACCCTCGGACTAGCGGCCACGCCAAACCCCCTCTACGAGCAGTACTTC
cdr3_aa: CASSPPTLGLAATPNPLYEQYF

v_call: TRBV28
clone_size: NA
j_call: TRBJ2-6
d_call: TRBD1
cdr3_nt: TGTGCCAGCAGTACCCGAGGGGGCGCGATAGGGGCCAACGTCCTGACTTTC
cdr3_aa: CASSTRGGAIGANVLTF

v_call: TRBV19
clone_size: NA
j_call: TRBJ2-7
d_call: TRBD1
cdr3_nt: TGTGCCAGTAGTTTCCGGGACAGCCCCTACGAGCAGTACTTC
cdr3_aa: CASSFRDSPYEQYF

v_call: TRBV6-4
clone_size: few
j_call: TRBJ2-2
d_call: NA
cdr3_nt: TGTGCCAGCAGTGACTCGAGCACCGGGGAGCTGTTTTTT
cdr3_aa: CASSDSSTGELFF

v_call: TRBV4-1
clone_size: NA
j_call: TRBJ2-7
d_call: TRBD2
cdr3_nt: TGCGCCAGCAGCCAAGTACCGGGGGGTTTAGAGCAGTACTTC
cdr3_aa: CASSQVPGGLEQYF

v_call: TRBV13
clone_size: NA
j_call: TRBJ1-3
d_call: NA
cdr3_nt: TGTGCCAGCAGCTTCCGTACAGGGACTGGAAACACCATATATTTT
cdr3_aa: CASSFRTGTGNTIYF

v_call: TRBV18
clone_size: NA
j_call: TRBJ1-2
d_call: NA
cdr3_nt: TGTGCCAGCTCACAGCGGGGGGCCGTCTATGGCTACACCTTC
cdr3_aa: CASSQRGAVYGYTF

v_call: TRBV7-9
clone_size: once
j_call: TRBJ2-7
d_call: TRBD1
cdr3_nt: TGTGCCAGCAGCTTAGTTTCAGGGGGTCCAGTCAGCGAGCAGTACTTC
cdr3_aa: CASSLVSGGPVSEQYF

v_call: TRBV5-1
clone_size: NA
j_call: TRBJ1-3
d_call: NA
cdr3_nt: TGCGCCAGCAGCCCAAATCCTGGAAACACCATATATTTT
cdr3_aa: CASSPNPGNTIYF

v_call: TRBV19
clone_size: NA
j_call: TRBJ2-3
d_call: NA
cdr3_nt: TGTGCCAGTAACCCTACCCCGGGACAAACAGATACGCAGTATTTT
cdr3_aa: CASNPTPGQTDTQYF

v_call: TRBV7-9
clone_size: NA
j_call: TRBJ2-7
d_call: TRBD1
cdr3_nt: TGTGCCAGCAGCCCGAGGACAGGGGGCAACTACGAGCAGTACTTC
cdr3_aa: CASSPRTGGNYEQYF